Reported below is one T cell receptor (beta chain). The antigen is unknown. This specimen belongs to a study of shared clonotypes between healthy human individuals. As defined, naive CD8 cells were CD45RO-negative and positively selected for CCR7, with terminally differentiated effector memory CD45RA+ cells excluded. Profiled with immunoSEQ multiplex PCR; TCRdb holds only in-frame clones, not every one. The table shows about 2.1 million clones, with roughly 91% occurring only once. Overall study results and limits: It was expected that sequencing depth would affect clonotype sharing among donors.

The V end was cut by 5 bases, the J end by 4 bases, with 12 bases between. There are 14 residues in the CDR3. CDR1 MNHEY and CDR2 SMNVEV come from the germline V gene (reference sequence). The material sequenced was naive CD8+ T cells from PBMCs. This sequence joins TRBV27 and TRBJ1-5, with D hard to call. The source is a man between 18 and 29 years old in good health. Some clones in this sample may be carry-over from other donors' samples. CDR3: CASSPRRENQPQHF. The DNA of the CDR3 is TGTGCCAGCAGTCCACGACGGGAAAATCAGCCCCAGCATTTT.